In its sample, the clone carrying this T cell receptor (beta chain) was seen a few times. The antigen is not known. Building the TCR beta libraries relied on iRepertoire HTBI primers, and CDR3 regions underwent Arm-PCR. TCRdb itself ran the multiplex PCR reads through MiXCR, one entry per CDR3 protein. The sample holds around 510,000 distinct CDR3 sequences, roughly 20% seen once. The data derive from a study of regulatory T cells in long-lasting Graves disease. Whole-study results and caveats: Preferential use of TRBV28, TRBJ1-2 and TRBJ2-5 was seen in persistent disease.

Time point: persistent/refractory GD, antithyroid drugs over 5 years with positive TRAb. Researchers made the TCR library from RNA that was extracted from PBMCs. CDR3 length equals 14 residues. Trimming at V came to 7 bases and at J to 1 base, leaving 7 bases not matched to a gene. In germline, CDR1 is MNHEY, CDR2 SVGEGT. The sample here was peripheral blood mononuclear cells (PBMCs), taken when the disease was refractory, from a patient treated with antithyroid drugs. The TCR comes from a female donor with Graves disease. The chain combines TRBV6-2 or TRBV6-3 with TRBJ2-7; TRBD1 matches 7 bases. The CDR3 loop is CASTGPGQSYEQYF. The CDR3 region has the DNA TGTGCCAGCACCGGACCGGGACAGTCCTACGAGCAGTACTTC.